This T cell receptor (beta chain) originates from a study of control samples from healthy donors and cancer patients. Data came from immunoSEQ multiplex PCR; TCRdb stores just in-frame clones and leaves some out. Seen here are under 100,000 clones, approximately 90% observed once, and the top ten hold around 15%. V lost 0 bases and J 8 bases, leaving 14 bases between the germline ends. The CDR3 length is 14 residues. The receptor comes from a woman in her 70s in good health. Sequenced material: blood. The chain links TRBV5-3 to TRBJ1-2; D not certain. TRBV5-3 is recorded as an ORF, its role being uncertain. The CDR3 reads CARSLVRAAWGYTF. CDR3 DNA: TGTGCCAGAAGCTTGGTTCGGGCTGCATGGGGCTACACCTTC.